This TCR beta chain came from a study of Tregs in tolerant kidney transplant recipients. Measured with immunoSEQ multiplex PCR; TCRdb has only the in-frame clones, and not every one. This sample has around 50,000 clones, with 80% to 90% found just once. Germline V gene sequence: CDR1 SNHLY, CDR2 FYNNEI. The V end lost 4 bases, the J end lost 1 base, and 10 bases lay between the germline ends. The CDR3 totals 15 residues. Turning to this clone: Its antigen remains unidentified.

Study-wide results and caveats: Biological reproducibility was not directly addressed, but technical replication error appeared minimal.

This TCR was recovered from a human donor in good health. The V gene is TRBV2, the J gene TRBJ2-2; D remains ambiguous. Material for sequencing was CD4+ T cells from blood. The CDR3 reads CASSGTVVNTGELFF. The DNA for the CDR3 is TGTGCCAGCAGTGGAACAGTGGTGAACACCGGGGAGCTGTTTTTT.